This is a list of T cell receptor beta chains from one sample in a study of blood T cell repertoires in COVID-19. Using immunoSEQ multiplex PCR, the repertoire was profiled, and TCRdb retains in-frame clones only, with some absent. The sample contains fewer than 650,000 clones, 85% to 90% of which appear only once. Sequenced input: peripheral blood. These receptors came from a woman between 50 and 59 years old with COVID-19, enrolled during active disease. Each CDR3 is given with its conserved first and last residue. A D gene is named only where the DNA matches it firmly. A clone size is listed for some rows: how often the clone was seen (once, few, many), or a class if it is expanded.

TRBV19,-,TRBJ1-5,-,CASKEGRAKSYQPQHF,TGTGCCAGTAAGGAGGGGAGGGCGAAGTCTTATCAGCCCCAGCATTTT
TRBV5-1,-,TRBJ2-7,-,CASSQNYEQYF,TGCGCCAGCAGCCAGAACTACGAGCAGTACTTC
TRBV5-1,TRBD2,TRBJ2-3,-,CASSLSGGSGVGDTQYF,TGCGCCAGCAGCTTGAGCGGGGGTTCAGGGGTAGGAGATACGCAGTATTTT
TRBV30,-,TRBJ1-2,-,CAWSVLTGVGGYTF,TGTGCCTGGAGTGTCCTTACGGGGGTGGGAGGCTACACCTTC
TRBV3-1/TRBV3-2,-,TRBJ1-2,-,CASSFLRGGYGYTF,TGTGCCAGCAGCTTCCTGAGGGGAGGCTATGGCTACACCTTC
TRBV7-6,TRBD2,TRBJ2-5,-,CASRHRRDYLYQETQYF,TGTGCCAGCAGACACCGCCGGGACTACTTGTACCAAGAGACCCAGTACTTC
TRBV18,-,TRBJ2-7,-,CASSPNGMGEQYF,TGTGCCAGCTCACCGAACGGGATGGGAGAGCAGTACTTC
TRBV30,-,TRBJ2-7,-,CAWSEQYEQYF,TGTGCCTGGAGTGAACAGTACGAGCAGTACTTC
TRBV28,TRBD1,TRBJ2-1,-,CASSEPTGDRNNEQFF,TGTGCCAGCAGTGAACCGACTGGGGACAGGAACAATGAGCAGTTCTTC
TRBV6-5,TRBD2,TRBJ2-2,few,CASSLGLAVNTGELFF,TGTGCCAGCAGTTTAGGACTAGCGGTTAACACCGGGGAGCTGTTTTTT
TRBV10-3,TRBD1,TRBJ2-5,-,CAISDSRQGAWETQYF,TGTGCCATCAGTGACAGCCGACAGGGGGCGTGGGAGACCCAGTACTTC
TRBV15,TRBD2,TRBJ2-3,-,CATSRTSGARDTQYF,TGTGCCACCAGCAGGACTAGCGGGGCACGAGATACGCAGTATTTT
TRBV5-1,TRBD1,TRBJ2-3,-,CASSHIRQGKTDTQYF,TGCGCCAGCAGCCATATCCGACAGGGGAAAACAGATACGCAGTATTTT
TRBV28,-,TRBJ1-2,few,CASRQISNYGYTF,TGTGCCAGCAGGCAGATCTCTAACTATGGCTACACCTTC
TRBV6-5,TRBD1,TRBJ1-2,-,CAILRQGPYGYTF,TGTGCCATCCTCCGACAGGGGCCTTATGGCTACACCTTC
TRBV11-2,-,TRBJ1-2,-,CASSLAGSDGYTF,TGTGCCAGCAGCTTAGCCGGGAGTGACGGCTACACCTTC
TRBV3-1/TRBV3-2,-,TRBJ1-1,few,CASSQGLYSLNTEAFF,TGTGCCAGCAGCCAAGGGCTTTACAGTCTGAACACTGAAGCTTTCTTT
TRBV6-5,TRBD1,TRBJ1-3,-,CASSSDRGGGNTIYF,TGTGCCAGCAGTTCCGACAGGGGTGGTGGAAACACCATATATTTT
TRBV7-3,-,TRBJ2-3,-,CASSLGHPSTDTQYF,TGTGCCAGCAGCTTGGGACACCCTAGCACAGATACGCAGTATTTT
TRBV30,TRBD2,TRBJ2-7,-,CAWVPTSGGDEQYF,TGTGCCTGGGTCCCCACTAGCGGGGGCGACGAGCAGTACTTC
TRBV3-1/TRBV3-2,-,TRBJ1-2,-,CASSQGGGNYGYTF,TGTGCCAGCAGCCAAGGGGGCGGAAACTATGGCTACACCTTC
TRBV12-3/TRBV12-4,-,TRBJ2-5,-,CASSLDRGETQYF,TGTGCCAGCAGTTTAGATAGGGGAGAGACCCAGTACTTC
TRBV7-3,-,TRBJ2-1,-,CASSLGSNNEQFF,TGTGCCAGCAGCTTAGGTTCTAACAATGAGCAGTTCTTC